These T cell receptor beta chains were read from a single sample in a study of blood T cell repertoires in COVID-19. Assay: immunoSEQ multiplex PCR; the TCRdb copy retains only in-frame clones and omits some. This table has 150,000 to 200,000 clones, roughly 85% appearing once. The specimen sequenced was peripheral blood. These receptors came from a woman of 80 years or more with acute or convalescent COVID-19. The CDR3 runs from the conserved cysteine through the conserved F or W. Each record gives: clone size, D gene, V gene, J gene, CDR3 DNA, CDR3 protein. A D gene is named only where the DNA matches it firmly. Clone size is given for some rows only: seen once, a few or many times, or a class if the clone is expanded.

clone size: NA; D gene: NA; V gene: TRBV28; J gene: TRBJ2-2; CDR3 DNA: TGTGCCAGCCAGGGGGGAGGCACCGGGGAGCTGTTTTTT; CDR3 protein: CASQGGGTGELFF
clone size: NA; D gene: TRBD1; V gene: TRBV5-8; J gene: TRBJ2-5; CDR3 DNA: TGTGCCAGCAGCTTGGTTTTCGGGACAGACGTCCAAGAGACCCAGTACTTC; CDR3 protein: CASSLVFGTDVQETQYF
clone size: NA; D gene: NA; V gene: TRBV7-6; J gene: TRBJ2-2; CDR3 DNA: TGTGCCAGCAGCGAAAGCGGATTGAACACCGGGGAGCTGTTTTTT; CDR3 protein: CASSESGLNTGELFF
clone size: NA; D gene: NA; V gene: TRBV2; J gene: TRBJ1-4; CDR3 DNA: TGTGCCAGCAGTGATTCCTTGGCAAGATCTAATGAAAAACTGTTTTTT; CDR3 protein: CASSDSLARSNEKLFF
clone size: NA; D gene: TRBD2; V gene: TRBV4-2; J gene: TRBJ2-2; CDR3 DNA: TGTGCCAGCAGCCAAGATCGGACCCAGCGGGGGCCTAACACCGGGGAGCTGTTTTTT; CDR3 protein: CASSQDRTQRGPNTGELFF
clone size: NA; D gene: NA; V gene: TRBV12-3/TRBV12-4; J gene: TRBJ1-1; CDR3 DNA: TGTGCCAGCAGTTTCGCGTCGAACACTGAAGCTTTCTTT; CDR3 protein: CASSFASNTEAFF
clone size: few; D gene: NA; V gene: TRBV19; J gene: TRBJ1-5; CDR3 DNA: TGTGCCAGTAGTAGACCTTCGGGGAGCCTTTATCAGCCCCAGCATTTT; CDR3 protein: CASSRPSGSLYQPQHF
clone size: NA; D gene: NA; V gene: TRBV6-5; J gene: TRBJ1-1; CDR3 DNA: TGTGCCAGCAGTTTTGATCGGACCAATAGCGGGTCTGAAGCTTTCTTT; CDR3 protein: CASSFDRTNSGSEAFF
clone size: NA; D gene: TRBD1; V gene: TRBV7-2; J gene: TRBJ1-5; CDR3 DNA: TGTGCCAGCAGCCTTGGGACAGGGGCCTATCAGCCCCAGCATTTT; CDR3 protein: CASSLGTGAYQPQHF
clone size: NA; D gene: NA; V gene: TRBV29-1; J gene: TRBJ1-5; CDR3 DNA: TGCAGCGTTAGGGGGGGTCTTCAGCCCCAGCATTTT; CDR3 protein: CSVRGGLQPQHF
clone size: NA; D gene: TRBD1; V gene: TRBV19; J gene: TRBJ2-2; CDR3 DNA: TGTGCCAGTAGGGGGACAGGGCCCGGGGAGCTGTTTTTT; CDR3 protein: CASRGTGPGELFF
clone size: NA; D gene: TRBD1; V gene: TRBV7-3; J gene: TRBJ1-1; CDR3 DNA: TGTGCCAGCAGCTTAAAGAGGAGAGGGGCGGCAGGGGGAGGAAAGAACACTGAAGCTTTCTTT; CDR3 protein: CASSLKRRGAAGGGKNTEAFF
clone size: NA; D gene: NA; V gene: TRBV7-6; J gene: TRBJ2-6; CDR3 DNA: TGTGCCAGCAGCTTGACAGCTCAGGCCAACGTCCTGACTTTC; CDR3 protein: CASSLTAQANVLTF
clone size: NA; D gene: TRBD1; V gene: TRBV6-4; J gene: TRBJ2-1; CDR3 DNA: TGTGCCAGCAGTCGCGGACAGGGGGTATACAATGAGCAGTTCTTC; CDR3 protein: CASSRGQGVYNEQFF
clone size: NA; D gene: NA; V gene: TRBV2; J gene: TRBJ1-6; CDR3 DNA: TGTGCCAGCAGTGTGATGGAGGGCAATTCACCCCTCCACTTT; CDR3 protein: CASSVMEGNSPLHF
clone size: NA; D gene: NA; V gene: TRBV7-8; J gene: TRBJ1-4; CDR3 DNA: TGTGCCAGCAGTCGACACCCCAAGGGGGAAAAACTGTTTTTT; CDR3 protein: CASSRHPKGEKLFF
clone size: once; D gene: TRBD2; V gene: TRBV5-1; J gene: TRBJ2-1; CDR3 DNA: TGCGCCAGCAGCTTAGGACTAGCGGGAGCCTCGGTTTACAATGAGCAGTTCTTC; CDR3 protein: CASSLGLAGASVYNEQFF
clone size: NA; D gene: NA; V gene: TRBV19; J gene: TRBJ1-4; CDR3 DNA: TGTGCCAGTAGTATGGCCCCAGGGGTAAATGAAAAACTGTTTTTT; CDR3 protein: CASSMAPGVNEKLFF
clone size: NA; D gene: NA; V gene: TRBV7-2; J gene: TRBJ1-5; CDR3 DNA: TGTGCCAGCAGCTTAGTTTCCAGGGATCAGCCCCAGCATTTT; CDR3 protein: CASSLVSRDQPQHF
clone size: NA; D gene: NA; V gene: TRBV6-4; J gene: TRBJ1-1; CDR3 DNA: TGTGCCAGCAGAAAAGGGGGTCCGGGCACTGAAGCTTTCTTT; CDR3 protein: CASRKGGPGTEAFF
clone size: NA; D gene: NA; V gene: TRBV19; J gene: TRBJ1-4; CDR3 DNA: TGTGCCAGTACCTTGGGGGGGCTTGATGAAAAACTGTTTTTT; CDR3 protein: CASTLGGLDEKLFF
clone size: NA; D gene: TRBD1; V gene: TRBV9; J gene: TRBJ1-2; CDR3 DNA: TGTGCCAGCAGCGCCCAAGGGGGCCTCTATGGCTACACCTTC; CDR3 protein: CASSAQGGLYGYTF